Listed below are T cell receptor beta chains from one sample, sequenced in a study of CXCR3-negative and CXCR3-positive naive CD8 T cells. TCRdb reprocessed the 5' RACE reads and keeps a single row for each CDR3 protein, giving no DNA. This sample's clone table lists over 70,000 distinct CDR3 sequences. Sample: naive CXCR3+ CD8+ T cells from blood. These receptors were obtained from a human donor in good health. Some clones in this sample may be carry-over from other donors' samples. CDR3s include the opening cysteine and the closing phenylalanine or tryptophan. The order of the fields is V gene, J gene, CDR3 protein.

v_gene: TRBV6-2/TRBV6-3
j_gene: TRBJ2-2
CDR3aa: CASSMGLAGSTGELFF

v_gene: TRBV12-3/TRBV12-4
j_gene: TRBJ2-2
CDR3aa: CASSLGGGTGELFF

v_gene: TRBV5-1
j_gene: TRBJ1-1
CDR3aa: CASSLSDRDPVAFF

v_gene: TRBV7-6
j_gene: TRBJ2-1
CDR3aa: CASSLVRFESYNEQFF

v_gene: TRBV11-2
j_gene: TRBJ2-7
CDR3aa: CASSLRQNEQYF

v_gene: TRBV28
j_gene: TRBJ2-7
CDR3aa: CASSLPRQGSEQYF

v_gene: TRBV10-3
j_gene: TRBJ1-2
CDR3aa: CALLKKEGYTF

v_gene: TRBV7-2
j_gene: TRBJ2-1
CDR3aa: CASSLLSGGYNEQFF

v_gene: TRBV3-1
j_gene: TRBJ2-3
CDR3aa: CASSQSSGGAGDTQYF

v_gene: TRBV20-1
j_gene: TRBJ2-5
CDR3aa: CSADSDREVRETQYF